Below, 8 T cell receptor beta chains from the same sample are listed, as sequenced in a study of cytomegalovirus exposure and HLA in healthy donors. The PCR made use of 60 Vbeta and 13 Jbeta primers. Sequencing used immunoSEQ multiplex PCR; TCRdb keeps in-frame clones, though not all of them. The sample has more than 25,000 clones; 70% are singletons. The sequenced sample consisted of PBMCs. These receptors came from a woman between 50 and 59 years old in good health and CMV-seronegative.

The CDR3 coding sequence is TGTGCCAGCAGCCCCCTGGGAGCCGGCAGCAATCAGCCCCAGCATTTT. Its translation is CASSPLGAGSNQPQHF. This rearrangement joins TRBV7-6 to TRBJ1-5, with unresolved D. V dropped 5 bases and J dropped 1 base, with 15 bases sitting between them. CDR1 and CDR2 (germline): SGHVS, FNYEAQ. The CDR3 consists of 16 residues.

The chain is built from TRBV2 and TRBJ1-2, with TRBD1 identical over 10 bases. Germline V gene sequence: CDR1 SNHLY, CDR2 FYNNEI. The CDR3 totals 11 residues. J gave up 8 bases and V 11 bases, and 5 bases lay outside the gene matches. The CDR3 DNA follows: TGTGCCGAGACAGGGGGCCAAGGCTACACCTTC. As protein: CAETGGQGYTF.

The chain has TRBV28 and TRBJ2-2; 12 nucleotides match TRBD2. The CDR3 contains 17 residues. The V and J ends lost 4 bases and 4 bases, in that order; junction bases with no gene match: 7. Germline lookup yields CDR1 MDHEN and CDR2 SYDVKM. The chain's CDR3 is CASSSTSGRIGTGELFF. The CDR3 region has the DNA TGTGCCAGCAGTTCCACTAGCGGGAGGATAGGCACCGGGGAGCTGTTTTTT.

V usage is TRBV9 and J usage is TRBJ2-7; the match to TRBD2 covers 9 bases. The CDR3 is 15 residues long. Looked up from germline, CDR1 is SGDLS and CDR2 is YYNGEE. J gave up 5 bases and V 3 bases, and 9 bases lay outside the gene matches. The DNA for the CDR3 is TGTGCCAGCAGCGACATCGGGACTAGCACCGACGAGCAGTACTTC. It codes for CASSDIGTSTDEQYF.

The V gene is TRBV28, the J gene TRBJ2-1; 10 nucleotides match TRBD2. V lost 1 base to trimming and J lost 3 bases; unmatched junction nucleotides: 3. Germline V gene lookup returns CDR1 MDHEN and CDR2 SYDVKM. This CDR3 spans 16 amino acids. The CDR3 nucleotides read TGTGCCAGCAGTTTATCGTTAGCGGGAGGCTACAATGAGCAGTTCTTC. Amino acids: CASSLSLAGGYNEQFF.

This rearrangement joins TRBV5-1 to TRBJ1-1; TRBD1 aligns across 9 bases. V lost 0 bases, J lost 0 bases, and 3 bases stayed unmatched. The CDR3 has 16 amino acids. The V gene's germline CDR1 is SGHRS and CDR2 YFSETQ. The chain's CDR3 is CASSLGDRVMNTEAFF. The CDR3 nucleotides read TGCGCCAGCAGCTTGGGGGACAGGGTAATGAACACTGAAGCTTTCTTT.

The J gene is TRBJ2-7, the V gene TRBV11-2; D perhaps matches TRBD2 (6 bases). The CDR3 spans 15 residues. Trimming took 0 bases from V and 1 from J, leaving 10 bases between them. The germline gives CDR1 SGHAT, CDR2 FQNNGV. CDR3 coding DNA: TGTGCCAGCAGCTTAGAATCCGGGGGTTCCTACGAGCAGTACTTC. Protein sequence: CASSLESGGSYEQYF.

The chain recombines TRBV1 with TRBJ2-2; the table's D gene call, TRBD2, was not cross checked with the DNA. TRBV1 is recorded as a pseudogene. This CDR3 has 16 residues. This CDR3 reads CTSSPGGGSWTGELFF. The DNA of the CDR3 is TGCACCAGCAGCCCTGGAGGAGGGTCGTGGACCGGGGAGCTGTTTTTT.